The 7 T cell receptor beta chains below all came from one sample that was sequenced in a study of Ad26.COV2.S vaccination and SARS-CoV-2 variants. The treatment: approximately 18 received Ad26.COV2.S at low or high dose, single or two shots; about five received placebo; per-sample allocation not given. Each sample was drawn 63 days after the first injection (of vaccine or placebo). Libraries were prepared by immunoSEQ multiplex PCR; TCRdb keeps only in-frame clonotypes and omits some of them. Here the sample spans approximately 280,000 clones, more than 70% being singletons. Sequenced material: peripheral blood, taken in a trial of Ad26.COV2.S vaccine versus placebo. Receptors originate from a person between 18 and 59 years old who received the Ad26.COV2.S COVID-19 vaccine or a placebo.

The chain joins TRBV29-1 to TRBJ2-3; TRBD2 matches 10 bases. Germline loops: CDR1 SQVTM, CDR2 ANQGSEA. This CDR3 region has 15 residues. With 5 bases clipped from V and 2 bases from J, the junction kept 7 bases outside the gene matches. The CDR3: CSVSASGGVTDTQYF. CDR3 nucleotide sequence: TGCAGCGTTAGCGCTAGCGGGGGAGTCACAGATACGCAGTATTTT.

The chain uses TRBV6-1 and TRBJ1-3; TRBD1 agrees at 7 bases. Trimming removed 4 bases from V and 2 bases from J; junction bases left unmatched: 8. The CDR3 sequence is 16 residues long. Germline CDR1 and CDR2: MNHNS and SASEGT. The CDR3 DNA reads as TGTGCCAGCAGTGCGACAGGGAGGAGGACTGGAAACACCATATATTTT. It yields the protein CASSATGRRTGNTIYF.

The V gene is TRBV2, the J gene TRBJ2-5; 9 bases align to TRBD2. Germline CDR1 reads SNHLY; CDR2 reads FYNNEI. Trimming took 4 bases from V and 5 from J; bases not matched to a gene: 14. This CDR3 has 17 residues. CDR3 residues: CASSGGVLLAGYETQYF. The CDR3 DNA follows: TGTGCCAGCAGTGGCGGAGTACTCCTAGCGGGGTACGAGACCCAGTACTTC.

V and J are TRBV10-3 and TRBJ1-1; 8 nucleotides match TRBD1. Germline V gene data show CDR1 as ENHRY and CDR2 as SYGVKD. J lost 4 bases, V lost 3 bases, and 4 bases had no gene match. The CDR3 covers 14 residues. For the CDR3, the DNA is TGTGCCATCAGTGATCAGGGGGCGCCCACTGAAGCTTTCTTT. Its protein product is CAISDQGAPTEAFF.

The V call is TRBV9, the J call TRBJ2-1; a possible D gene is TRBD2 (6 bases). Germline CDR1 SGDLS, CDR2 YYNGEE. This CDR3 comprises 14 residues. V was trimmed by 1 base and J by 9 bases, leaving 14 bases between them. CDR3 DNA: TGTGCCAGCAGCGTATCGAGTACTAGCCTTGAGCAGTTCTTC. Protein: CASSVSSTSLEQFF.

The V call is TRBV30, the J call TRBJ2-7; D is undetermined. In germline, CDR1 is GTSNPN, CDR2 SVGIG (reference sequence). V lost 7 bases to trimming and J lost 2 bases, with 12 bases between them. CDR3 length: 12 amino acids. CDR3 sequence: CASASEPYEQYF. For the CDR3, the DNA is TGTGCCTCAGCGTCAGAGCCCTACGAGCAGTACTTC.

This rearrangement joins TRBV29-1 to TRBJ1-1, with D uncertain. V dropped 6 bases and J dropped 11 bases, with 13 bases sitting between them. CDR3 length: 10 amino acids. Germline V gene sequence: CDR1 SQVTM, CDR2 ANQGSEA. Here the CDR3 reads CSVGRRLAFF. The CDR3 region has the DNA TGCAGCGTGGGGAGGCGATTGGCTTTCTTT. Variable domain in full (rest from reference TRBV29-1 and TRBJ1-1): SAVISQKPSRDICQRGTSLTIQCQVDSQVTMMFWYRQQPGQSLTLIATANQGSEATYESGFVIDKFPISRPNLTFSTLTVSNMSPEDSSIYLCSVGRRLAFFGQGTRLTVV.